This passage covers 13 T cell receptor beta chains from one sample sequenced in a study of neoadjuvant anti-PD-1 for oral cavity cancer. Data came from immunoSEQ multiplex PCR; TCRdb stores just in-frame clones and leaves some out. The data hold about 5,700 clones, with about 60% observed a single time. The sample in question was tumor tissue, obtained before nivolumab (anti-PD-1) treatment. Receptor source: a person between 40 and 85 years old with oral cavity squamous cell carcinoma.

The genes are TRBV5-6 and TRBJ1-1; TRBD1 aligns across 7 bases. The CDR3 totals 15 residues. CDR1 SGHDT and CDR2 YYEEEE come from the germline V gene. With V trimmed by 4 bases and J by 0 bases, 6 bases remained unmatched. This CDR3 is CASSGGGMVNTEAFF. In DNA, the CDR3 is TGTGCCAGCAGCGGAGGGGGCATGGTGAACACTGAAGCTTTCTTT.

The chain links TRBV4-1 to TRBJ2-7; TRBD2 matches at 10 bases. The CDR3 is 16 amino acids. Germline V CDR1 and CDR2: MGHRA, YSYEKL. V lost 2 bases and J lost 3; bases outside the gene matches: 7. Here the CDR3 DNA reads TGCGCCAGCAGCCAAACCCTTTTAGCGGGAGGCTACGAGCAGTACTTC. Amino acids: CASSQTLLAGGYEQYF.

V usage is TRBV2 and J usage is TRBJ1-5, with D hard to call. CDR3 length equals 13 residues. V was pared by 5 bases and J by 3 bases, with 8 bases between. Germline V gene data show CDR1 as SNHLY and CDR2 as FYNNEI. DNA of the CDR3: TGTGCCAGCAGTCCAGAGCACAATCAGCCCCAGCATTTT. Its translation is CASSPEHNQPQHF.

This clone rates as medium-sized. The chain recombines TRBV7-9 with TRBJ2-7, with D perhaps matching TRBD1 (6 bases). V lost 8 bases and J lost 3, with 14 bases in between. This CDR3 region has 13 residues. CDR1 and CDR2 from the germline V gene are SEHNR and FQNEAQ (reference sequence). The CDR3 is CASDRLPGYEQYF. In DNA form, the CDR3 reads TGTGCCAGCGACAGGCTCCCAGGCTACGAGCAGTACTTC.

This clone was counted a few times. In nucleotides, the CDR3 is TGTGCCAGCAGTCGGGATCCCCCCTACGAGCAGTACTTC. Its protein product is CASSRDPPYEQYF. This rearrangement joins TRBV2 to TRBJ2-7, with TRBD2 as a possible D gene (5 bases). CDR1 is SNHLY, CDR2 FYNNEI, per germline. This CDR3 has 13 amino acids. V shed 5 bases and J shed 2 bases, with 10 bases lying between them.

The rearrangement uses TRBV9 and TRBJ1-1; D gene ambiguous. The CDR3 spans 14 residues. The germline gives CDR1 SGDLS, CDR2 YYNGEE. Between the trimmed V and J ends, which lost 0 bases and 1 base, there was a span of 7 bases. CDR3 coding DNA: TGTGCCAGCAGCGTAGCTCTGGGGAACACTGAAGCTTTCTTT. This translates into CASSVALGNTEAFF.

This clone has just a few counts. The chain has TRBV25-1 and TRBJ2-3; a possible D gene is TRBD1 (5 bases). The V end lost 8 bases, the J end lost 6 bases, and 15 bases lay between the germline ends. The V gene's germline CDR1 is MGHDK and CDR2 SYGVNS. CDR3 size: 13 residues. For the CDR3, the DNA is TGTGCCAGCCGCAGGGCCCTTGGGGATACGCAGTATTTT. As protein: CASRRALGDTQYF.

The gene calls are TRBV19 and TRBJ2-3; perhaps TRBD2 as D (6 bases). The CDR3 length is 15 residues. Germline loops: CDR1 LNHDA, CDR2 SQIVND (reference sequence). V lost 3 bases and J 5 bases, leaving 15 bases between the germline ends. CDR3 bases: TGTGCCAGTAGTATCAATCTAGCGCGAAGAGATACGCAGTATTTT. Translation: CASSINLARRDTQYF.

This clone was counted a few times. In DNA form, the CDR3 reads TGTGCCAGCAGTGGGGGTGGACTAGCGGTCTACGAGCAGTACTTC. This gives the protein CASSGGGLAVYEQYF. The rearrangement links TRBV28 to TRBJ2-7, with 10 nucleotides matching TRBD2. CDR1 MDHEN and CDR2 SYDVKM come from the germline V gene. V lost 5 bases, J lost 3 bases, and 7 bases stayed unmatched. CDR3 length: 15 residues.

CDR3 in amino acids: CASSPATETEAFF. In DNA, the CDR3 is TGTGCCAGCAGTCCCGCGACGGAAACTGAAGCTTTCTTT. J is TRBJ1-1 and V is TRBV11-2; the D is unclear. V lost 6 bases, J lost 5 bases, and 13 bases lay in between. CDR1 and CDR2 from the germline V gene are SGHAT and FQNNGV. This CDR3 comprises 13 residues.

The J gene is TRBJ2-7, the V gene TRBV4-2; no firm D call. The ends were cut back, 5 bases at V and 0 bases at J, with 8 bases in the middle. The germline V gene has CDR1 LGHNA and CDR2 YNFKEQ. The CDR3 sequence is 13 residues long. This chain's CDR3 is CASSLRGSYEQYF. In nucleotides, the CDR3 is TGTGCCAGCAGCTTGCGCGGCTCCTACGAGCAGTACTTC.

The CDR3 here is CASSLGVASNQPQHF. Written as DNA, the CDR3 is TGTGCCAGCAGCTTAGGGGTGGCCAGCAATCAGCCCCAGCATTTT. The chain links TRBV7-2 to TRBJ1-5; D unclear. This CDR3 spans 15 amino acids. Germline V gene data show CDR1 as SGHTA and CDR2 as FQGNSA. V shed 1 base and J shed 1 base, with 8 bases lying between them.

This clone was recorded a few times. The rearrangement joins TRBV27 to TRBJ1-1; TRBD1 matches at 7 bases. Losses at the gene ends were 5 bases for V and 0 bases for J; bases not matched to a gene: 3. Germline V CDR1 and CDR2: MNHEY, SMNVEV (reference sequence). This CDR3 has 14 amino acids. CDR3 sequence: CASSPGQLNTEAFF. The CDR3 region has the DNA TGTGCCAGCAGTCCGGGACAGCTGAACACTGAAGCTTTCTTT.